The T cell receptor (beta chain) under discussion was sequenced for a study of OX40 agonist ivuxolimab in advanced cancers. Study background: Patients were treated with ivuxolimab, an agonistic anti-OX40 (CD134) antibody. The eligibility criteria allowed prior anti-PD-1, anti-PD-L1 or anti-CTLA-4 therapy, and around 38% had some.

The assay was immunoSEQ multiplex PCR, and TCRdb's table has in-frame clones only and misses some. The sample shows 15,000 or so clones, 80% of them seen only once. The germline gives CDR1 SGHDT, CDR2 YYEEEE. The CDR3 is 10 amino acids. V was clipped by 1 base and J by 6 bases, with 2 bases between them. The input for sequencing was CD4+ or CD8+ T cells sorted from blood, taken in a trial of the OX40 agonist ivuxolimab. V is TRBV5-6 and J is TRBJ2-7; D gene unclear. The clonotype was recovered from an adult with an advanced solid tumor such as melanoma, head and neck, liver or kidney cancer. CDR3 amino acids: CASSLLEQYF. CDR3 nucleotides: TGTGCCAGCAGCTTGCTCGAGCAGTACTTC. Based on the CDR3 plus reference TRBV5-6 and TRBJ2-7, the full variable domain is DAGVTQSPTHLIKTRGQQVTLRCSPKSGHDTVSWYQQALGQGPQFIFQYYEEEERQRGNFPDRFSGHQFPNYSSELNVNALLLGDSALYLCASSLLEQYFGPGTRLTVT.